Only a few counts were recorded for the clone carrying this T cell receptor (beta chain). The entry originates in a study of beta chain features in type 1 diabetes. Every isolated RNA sample was fully reverse transcribed, so sequencing captured expressed TCRB transcripts. TCRdb's table, derived via immunoSEQ multiplex PCR, lists solely in-frame clones and lacks some. Altogether 900,000 or so clones are present, 17% being singletons, with the ten largest covering 0.02% to 0.025%. The CDR3 has 13 amino acids. The V and J ends lost 4 bases and 4 bases respectively, with 11 bases between them. Germline V gives CDR1 SNHLY, CDR2 FYNNEI.

The chain couples TRBV2 to TRBJ2-7, with D uncertain. The sequencing sample was made of naive CD4+ T cells from blood. The receptor comes from a woman younger than 30 in good health. The CDR3: CASSVEAPYEQYF. Here the CDR3 DNA reads TGTGCCAGCAGTGTAGAAGCTCCATACGAGCAGTACTTC.